Listed here are 5 T cell receptor beta chains from one sample, sequenced in a study of cytomegalovirus exposure and HLA in healthy donors. It was with 60 Vbeta and 13 Jbeta primers that the PCR ran. Profiling relied on immunoSEQ multiplex PCR, and the TCRdb table lists in-frame clones only, not all of them. The sample has 150,000 to 200,000 clones, about 79% seen once; the top ten hold 0.85% to 1%. The specimen sequenced was PBMCs. Receptors originate from a woman in her forties or fifties in good health and CMV-seropositive.

The rearrangement uses TRBV28 and TRBJ2-3; 8 bases are shared with TRBD1. The germline CDR1 and CDR2 sequences are MDHEN and SYDVKM. CDR3 length: 17 amino acids. J lost 2 bases, V lost 4 bases, and 11 bases had no gene match. The CDR3 loop is CASSSGEDRALTDTQYF. As DNA, the CDR3 is TGTGCCAGCAGTTCCGGGGAGGACAGGGCGCTCACAGATACGCAGTATTTT.

The chain recombines TRBV5-1 with TRBJ2-7; the D gene is possibly TRBD1 (5 bases). V was trimmed by 0 bases and J by 3 bases, leaving 7 bases between them. The V gene's germline CDR1 is SGHRS and CDR2 YFSETQ. This CDR3 has 13 amino acids. In DNA, the CDR3 is TGCGCCAGCAGCTTGGACAGGCTCTACGAGCAGTACTTC. Translation: CASSLDRLYEQYF. Using reference TRBV5-1 and TRBJ2-7 for the parts outside the CDR3, the full variable domain is KAGVTQTPRYLIKTRGQQVTLSCSPISGHRSVSWYQQTPGQGLQFLFEYFSETQRNKGNFPGRFSGRQFSNSRSEMNVSTLELGDSALYLCASSLDRLYEQYFGPGTRLTVT.

The V call is TRBV18, the J call TRBJ1-6, with 7 bases lining up with TRBD1. The CDR3 has 15 residues. The germline V gene encodes CDR1 KGHSH and CDR2 LQKENI. V lost 6 bases, J lost 2 bases, and 4 bases stayed unmatched. Here the CDR3 reads CASSPDRAYNSPLHF. The CDR3 DNA follows: TGTGCCAGCTCCCCCGACAGGGCCTATAATTCACCCCTCCACTTT.

This clone appeared a single time. This chain uses TRBV4-2 with TRBJ1-2; 9 nucleotides align to TRBD1. CDR1 is LGHNA, CDR2 YNFKEQ, per germline. The CDR3 length is 16 residues. The V gene end was trimmed by 0 bases and the J gene end by 5 bases; junction bases not matched to a gene: 7. The CDR3 sequence: CASSQDTGGAAYGYTF. Here the CDR3 DNA reads TGTGCCAGCAGCCAAGACACAGGGGGCGCCGCGTATGGCTACACCTTC.

This sequence joins TRBV5-6 and TRBJ1-1, with D hard to call. CDR1 and CDR2 (germline): SGHDT, YYEEEE. V lost 5 bases to trimming and J lost 4 bases, with 21 bases between them. CDR3 length: 16 residues. The CDR3 reads CASSTSTTVAGTEAFF. CDR3 DNA sequence: TGTGCCAGCAGTACCTCCACGACGGTAGCGGGCACTGAAGCTTTCTTT.